Listed below are T cell receptor beta chains from one sample, sequenced in a study of blood T cell repertoires in COVID-19. Using immunoSEQ multiplex PCR, the repertoire was profiled, and TCRdb retains in-frame clones only, with some absent. The table shows around 58,000 clones, with 83% occurring only once. Specimen: peripheral blood. The receptor set was obtained from a human donor in a cohort sampled during active COVID-19. Both conserved end residues are part of each CDR3. The D gene is left open where the match is weak. Size values are once, few and many counts, or a class for expanded clones, and some rows have none.

clone_size d_call j_call v_call cdr3_aa cdr3_nt
NA TRBD1 TRBJ2-7 TRBV30 CALTRDSSYEQYF TGTGCCTTAACCCGGGACAGTTCCTACGAGCAGTACTTC
NA NA TRBJ1-1 TRBV6-6 CASSYRQGYTEAFF TGTGCCAGCAGTTACCGGCAGGGGTACACTGAAGCTTTCTTT
NA TRBD1 TRBJ1-2 TRBV5-6 CASSLAGTVNTF TGTGCCAGCAGCTTGGCCGGGACAGTCAACACCTTC
NA TRBD2 TRBJ2-1 TRBV5-6 CASSLGRPAGGFDNEQFF TGTGCCAGCAGCTTGGGGCGTCCGGCGGGGGGTTTCGACAATGAGCAGTTCTTC
NA NA TRBJ1-3 TRBV19 CASTRRSSGNTIYF TGTGCCAGCACACGAAGAAGCTCTGGAAACACCATATATTTT
NA NA TRBJ1-1 TRBV7-2 CASSSTTGLTTEAFF TGTGCCAGCAGCTCAACAACAGGATTGACCACTGAAGCTTTCTTT
NA TRBD1 TRBJ2-5 TRBV7-2 CASSRRTGGRETQYF TGTGCCAGCAGTCGTCGGACAGGGGGACGGGAGACCCAGTACTTC
NA NA TRBJ2-3 TRBV4-3 CASSQDALFTDTQYF TGCGCCAGCAGCCAAGACGCACTATTCACAGATACGCAGTATTTT
once TRBD1 TRBJ1-6 TRBV6-4 CASRGTGPNSPLHF TGTGCCAGCAGAGGGACAGGGCCTAATTCACCCCTCCACTTT
NA TRBD1 TRBJ1-2 TRBV7-2 CASSPGGGTGVYGYTF TGTGCCAGCAGCCCCGGGGGGGGGACAGGGGTCTATGGCTACACCTTC
NA NA TRBJ2-2 TRBV7-3 CASSAEPRPTSAGELFF TGTGCCAGCAGCGCCGAACCCCGGCCGACTAGTGCCGGGGAGCTGTTTTTT
NA NA TRBJ1-6 TRBV12-5 CASGLTTDNSPLHF TGTGCTAGTGGTTTGACGACAGATAATTCACCCCTCCACTTT
NA TRBD1 TRBJ1-6 TRBV6-5 CASRQTGFSPLHF TGTGCCAGCAGGCAGACAGGGTTTTCACCCCTCCACTTT
once NA TRBJ2-1 TRBV9 CASSVAGDSHNEQFF TGTGCCAGCAGCGTAGCTGGGGACTCACACAATGAGCAGTTCTTC
once TRBD1 TRBJ1-6 TRBV10-3 CAISELGQGGSPLHF TGTGCCATCAGTGAGCTGGGCCAGGGGGGTTCACCCCTCCACTTT
NA NA TRBJ1-2 TRBV29-1 CSVARTVGGYTF TGCAGCGTCGCTCGGACAGTGGGTGGCTACACCTTC
NA TRBD1 TRBJ1-5 TRBV6-2/TRBV6-3 CASRPTGGVNQPQHF TGTGCCAGCAGACCTACAGGGGGTGTCAATCAGCCCCAGCATTTT
NA TRBD2 TRBJ2-1 TRBV6-4 CASSERLAGGDEQFF TGTGCCAGCAGTGAGCGCCTAGCGGGGGGGGATGAGCAGTTCTTC
NA NA TRBJ1-1 TRBV5-1 CASSRSLGGADTEAFF TGCGCCAGCAGCCGAAGTTTAGGGGGGGCGGACACTGAAGCTTTCTTT